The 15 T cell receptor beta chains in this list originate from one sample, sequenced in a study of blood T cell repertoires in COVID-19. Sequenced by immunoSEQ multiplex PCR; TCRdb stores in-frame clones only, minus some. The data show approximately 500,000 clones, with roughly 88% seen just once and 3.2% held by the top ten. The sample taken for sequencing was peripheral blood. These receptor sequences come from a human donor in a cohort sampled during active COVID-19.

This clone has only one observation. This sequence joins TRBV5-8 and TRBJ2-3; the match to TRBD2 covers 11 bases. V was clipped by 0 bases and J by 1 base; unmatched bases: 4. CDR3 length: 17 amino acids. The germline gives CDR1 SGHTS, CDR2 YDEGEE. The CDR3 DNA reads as TGTGCCAGCAGCTTGGCCGCGACTAGCGGGGGCACAGATACGCAGTATTTT. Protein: CASSLAATSGGTDTQYF.

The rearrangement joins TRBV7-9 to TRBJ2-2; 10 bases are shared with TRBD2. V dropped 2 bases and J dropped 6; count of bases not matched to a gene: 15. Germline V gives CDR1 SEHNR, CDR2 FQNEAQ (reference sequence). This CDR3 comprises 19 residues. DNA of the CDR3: TGTGCCAGCAGCTTAATTTTGAGCGGGAGGGCCCCACCAGCCGGGGAGCTGTTTTTT. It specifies CASSLILSGRAPPAGELFF. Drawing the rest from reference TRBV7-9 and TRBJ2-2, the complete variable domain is DTGVSQNPRHKITKRGQNVTFRCDPISEHNRLYWYRQTLGQGPEFLTYFQNEAQLEKSRLLSDRFSAERPKGSFSTLEIQRTEQGDSAMYLCASSLILSGRAPPAGELFFGEGSRLTVL.

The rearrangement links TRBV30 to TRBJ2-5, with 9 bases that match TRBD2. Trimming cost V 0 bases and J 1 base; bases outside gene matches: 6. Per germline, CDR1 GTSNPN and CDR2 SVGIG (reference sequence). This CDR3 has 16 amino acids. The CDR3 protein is CAWSVGASGTQETQYF. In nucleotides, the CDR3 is TGTGCCTGGAGTGTAGGGGCTAGCGGGACCCAAGAGACCCAGTACTTC.

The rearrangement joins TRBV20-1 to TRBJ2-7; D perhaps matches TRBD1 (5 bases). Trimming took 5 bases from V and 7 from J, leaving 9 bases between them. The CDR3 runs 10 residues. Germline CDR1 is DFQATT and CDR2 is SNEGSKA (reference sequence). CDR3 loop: CSAFRGEQYF. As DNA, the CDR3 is TGCAGTGCTTTTAGGGGAGAGCAGTACTTC.

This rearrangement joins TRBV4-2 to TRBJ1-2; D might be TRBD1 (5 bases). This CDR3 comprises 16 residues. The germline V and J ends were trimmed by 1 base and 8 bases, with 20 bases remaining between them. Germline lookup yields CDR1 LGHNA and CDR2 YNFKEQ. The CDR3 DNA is TGTGCCAGCAGCCAAGTTGGGGGGTCGCCTCAGAAAGGCTACACCTTC. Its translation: CASSQVGGSPQKGYTF.

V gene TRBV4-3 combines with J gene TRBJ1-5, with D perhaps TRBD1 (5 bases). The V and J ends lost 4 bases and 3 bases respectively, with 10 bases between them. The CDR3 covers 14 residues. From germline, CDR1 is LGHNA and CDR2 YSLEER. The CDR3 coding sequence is TGCGCCAGCAGCCTTACAGGTCTCAATCAGCCCCAGCATTTT. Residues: CASSLTGLNQPQHF.

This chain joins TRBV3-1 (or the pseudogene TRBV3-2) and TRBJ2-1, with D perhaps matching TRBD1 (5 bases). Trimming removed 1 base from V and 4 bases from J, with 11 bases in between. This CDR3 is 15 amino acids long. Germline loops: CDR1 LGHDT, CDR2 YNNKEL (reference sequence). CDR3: CASSQGRGLYNEQFF. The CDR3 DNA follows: TGTGCCAGCAGCCAAGGTAGGGGTTTATACAATGAGCAGTTCTTC.

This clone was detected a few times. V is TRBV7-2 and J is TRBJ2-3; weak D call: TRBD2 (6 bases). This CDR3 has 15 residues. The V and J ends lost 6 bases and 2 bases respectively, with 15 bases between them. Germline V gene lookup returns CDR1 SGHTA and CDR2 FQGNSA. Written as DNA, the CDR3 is TGTGCCAGCAGATTACCGGGACTTAACACAGATACGCAGTATTTT. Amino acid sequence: CASRLPGLNTDTQYF.

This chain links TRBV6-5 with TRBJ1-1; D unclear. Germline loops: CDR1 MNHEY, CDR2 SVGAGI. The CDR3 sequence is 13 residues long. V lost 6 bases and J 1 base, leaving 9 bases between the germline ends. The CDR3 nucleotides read TGTGCCAGCAGAAGTGTAGCGAACACTGAAGCTTTCTTT. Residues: CASRSVANTEAFF.

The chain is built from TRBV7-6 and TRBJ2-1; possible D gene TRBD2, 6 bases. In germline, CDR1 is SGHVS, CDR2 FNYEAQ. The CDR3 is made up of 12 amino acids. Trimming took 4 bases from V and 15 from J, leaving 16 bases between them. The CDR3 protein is CASSSGRGDLFF. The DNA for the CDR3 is TGTGCCAGCAGCTCGGGGCGCGGGGATCTGTTCTTC.

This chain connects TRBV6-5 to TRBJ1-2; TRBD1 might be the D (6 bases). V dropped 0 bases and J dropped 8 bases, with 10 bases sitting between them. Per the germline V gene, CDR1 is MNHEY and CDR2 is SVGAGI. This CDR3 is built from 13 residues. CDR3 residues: CASSYSGTFGYTF. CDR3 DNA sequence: TGTGCCAGCAGTTACTCGGGGACATTCGGCTACACCTTC.

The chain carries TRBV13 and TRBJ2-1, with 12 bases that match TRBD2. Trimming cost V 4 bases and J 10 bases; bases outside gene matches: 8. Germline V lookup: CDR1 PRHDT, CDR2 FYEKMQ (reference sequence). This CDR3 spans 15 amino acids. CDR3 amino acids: CASSSGLAGTQEQFF. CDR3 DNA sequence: TGTGCCAGCAGCTCTGGACTAGCGGGAACTCAGGAGCAGTTCTTC. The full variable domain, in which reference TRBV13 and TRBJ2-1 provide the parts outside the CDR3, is AAGVIQSPRHLIKEKRETATLKCYPIPRHDTVYWYQQGPGQDPQFLISFYEKMQSDKGSIPDRFSAQQFSDYHSELNMSSLELGDSALYFCASSSGLAGTQEQFFGPGTRLTVL.

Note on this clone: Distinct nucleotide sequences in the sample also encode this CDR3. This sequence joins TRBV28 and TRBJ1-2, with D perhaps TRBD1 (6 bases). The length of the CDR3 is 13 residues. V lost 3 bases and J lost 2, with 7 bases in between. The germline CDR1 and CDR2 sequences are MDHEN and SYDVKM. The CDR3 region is CASSFQGNYGYTF. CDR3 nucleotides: TGTGCCAGCAGTTTTCAGGGGAACTATGGCTACACCTTC.

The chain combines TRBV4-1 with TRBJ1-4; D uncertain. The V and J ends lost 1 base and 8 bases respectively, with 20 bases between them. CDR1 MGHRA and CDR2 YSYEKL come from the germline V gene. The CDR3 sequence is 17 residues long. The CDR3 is CASSQVGVGSSGEKLFF. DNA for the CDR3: TGCGCCAGCAGCCAAGTAGGCGTCGGGAGTTCAGGCGAAAAACTGTTTTTT.

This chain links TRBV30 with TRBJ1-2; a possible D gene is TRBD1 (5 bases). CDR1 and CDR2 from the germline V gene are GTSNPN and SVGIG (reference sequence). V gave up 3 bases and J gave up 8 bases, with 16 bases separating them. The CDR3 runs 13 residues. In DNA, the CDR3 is TGTGCCTGGAGATCACAGGATGTTGGCGGCTACACCTTC. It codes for CAWRSQDVGGYTF.